This entry lists 25 T cell receptor beta chains sequenced from one sample in a study of immune characterization of retroperitoneal liposarcoma. TCRdb reprocessed the PCR reads with MiXCR, giving one entry per CDR3 protein. The sample lists 9,500 to 13,000 distinct CDR3 sequences; roughly 29% were seen once. The sequencing sample was made of tumor tissue. The receptors come from a male donor with retroperitoneal liposarcoma.

This clonotype was observed many times. The chain uses TRBV6-1 and TRBJ2-1; 10 bases align to TRBD2. The assigned J gene may be wrong: the sequence end matches TRBJ2-7 better. Germline assignment: CDR1 MNHNS and CDR2 SASEGT. CDR3 length equals 15 residues. The CDR3 sequence is CASSDLSGGANEQYF. CDR3 nucleotides: TGTGCCAGCAGTGATTTGAGCGGGGGGGCCAATGAGCAGTACTTC.

This chain connects TRBV12-3 or TRBV12-4 to TRBJ2-3; D possibly uses TRBD1 or TRBD2 (5 bases each). V was cut by 7 bases and J by 3 bases, with 17 bases left in between. The CDR3 loop spans 15 amino acids. CDR3 residues: CASINGAGRTDTQYF. In DNA, the CDR3 is TGTGCCAGCATCAACGGGGCAGGGCGAACAGATACGCAGTATTTT.

In this sample, this clonotype turned up a few times. V is TRBV12-3 or TRBV12-4 and J is TRBJ2-5; TRBD1 aligns across 8 bases. J was trimmed by 4 bases and V by 4 bases; bases with no gene match: 11. This CDR3 spans 16 amino acids. The CDR3 DNA reads as TGTGCCAGCAGTTCGCCAGGGACAGGTCTTTCAGAGACCCAGTACTTC. Translated, it gives CASSSPGTGLSETQYF.

This clonotype was seen ten or more times. This sequence joins TRBV6-6 and TRBJ1-4; a possible D gene is TRBD1 (5 bases). Germline CDR1 and CDR2: MNHNY and SVGAGI (reference sequence). The V and J ends lost 0 bases and 10 bases respectively, with 9 bases between them. The CDR3 has 13 amino acids. The CDR3 DNA follows: TGTGCCAGCAGTTACTCTTCCGGGGGAAAACTGTTTTTT. Its translation: CASSYSSGGKLFF.

The chain couples TRBV7-6 to TRBJ2-1, with D tentatively TRBD1 (6 bases). The V end was cut by 1 base, the J end by 0 bases, with 13 bases between. Germline V gene lookup returns CDR1 SGHVS and CDR2 FNYEAQ. The CDR3 runs to 17 residues. The CDR3 nucleotides read TGTGCCAGCAGCTTAGTGTCGGCAGGGGCCTCCTACAATGAGCAGTTCTTC. Its translation: CASSLVSAGASYNEQFF.

The chain has TRBV7-2 and TRBJ2-1; unclear D gene. The DNA end favors TRBJ2-7, so the J call may be wrong. The CDR3 spans 16 residues. Per germline, CDR1 SGHTA and CDR2 FQGNSA. The CDR3 bases are TGTGCCAGCAGCAGGAGTTCTTCCAATTTCTACAATGAGCAGTACTTC. This encodes CASSRSSSNFYNEQYF.

By its share, this clonotype is medium-sized. J is TRBJ2-1 and V is TRBV6-1, with D possibly matching TRBD1 (5 bases). The last part of the DNA fits TRBJ2-7 better; the J call may be wrong. This CDR3 spans 14 amino acids. Germline V gene lookup returns CDR1 MNHNS and CDR2 SASEGT. As DNA, the CDR3 is TGTGCCAGCAGTACCGGACATACCCTCTACGAGCAGTACTTC. Its translation is CASSTGHTLYEQYF.

Many counts were recorded for this clonotype. The rearrangement uses TRBV6-6 and TRBJ2-4, with 12 bases aligning to TRBD1. Germline V CDR1 and CDR2: MNHNY, SVGAGI (reference sequence). The CDR3 extends over 22 amino acids. V gave up 0 bases and J gave up 0 bases; unmatched junction bases: 15. The CDR3, as DNA: TGTGCCAGCAGTTACTCAGGGACAGGGGGCGCCTATGGGGAGCTAGCCAAAAACATTCAGTACTTC. It codes for CASSYSGTGGAYGELAKNIQYF.

V gene TRBV25-1 combines with J gene TRBJ2-1; D remains ambiguous. The CDR3 loop spans 12 amino acids. V lost 4 bases and J lost 9, with 10 bases in between. Germline CDR1 and CDR2: MGHDK and SYGVNS. CDR3 protein: CASSGRVFEQFF. The DNA of the CDR3 is TGTGCCAGCAGTGGAAGAGTTTTTGAGCAGTTCTTC.

This clonotype was found many times. The gene calls are TRBV12-3 or TRBV12-4 and TRBJ2-4; D is possibly TRBD1 (5 bases). The end of the DNA fits TRBJ2-7 better, so the J call may be wrong. The CDR3 totals 14 residues. The CDR3 nucleotides are TGTGCCAGCAGGGCGAGCAGGGACTCCTACGAGCAGTACTTC. Translating it yields CASRASRDSYEQYF.

This clonotype was seen only a few times. This chain connects TRBV11-2 to TRBJ2-5, with 8 bases identical to TRBD1. V dropped 5 bases and J dropped 11; count of bases not matched to a gene: 13. The CDR3 is made up of 14 amino acids. The V gene's germline CDR1 is SGHAT and CDR2 FQNNGV. The CDR3 loop is CASSPWTGNNEQYF. The CDR3 DNA sequence: TGTGCCAGCAGCCCTTGGACAGGGAACAATGAGCAGTACTTC.

The table lists this clonotype with many counts. The V and J genes are TRBV6-1 and TRBJ2-2; the D is unclear. The V and J ends lost 2 bases and 0 bases respectively, with 10 bases between them. The CDR3 totals 16 residues. Germline V lookup: CDR1 MNHNS, CDR2 SASEGT. The CDR3 DNA is TGTGCCAGCAGTGAACAGATAGGGTCGAACACCGGGGAGCTGTTTTTT. Amino acid sequence: CASSEQIGSNTGELFF.

V gene TRBV12-3 or TRBV12-4 combines with J gene TRBJ2-1; 13 bases fit TRBD2. Gene TRBJ2-7 matches the end of the DNA better, so the J call may be wrong. The CDR3 runs 17 residues. CDR3 loop: CASSLALGTSGDNEQYF. For the CDR3, the DNA is TGTGCCAGCAGTTTAGCGCTAGGGACTAGCGGGGACAATGAGCAGTACTTC.

In its sample, this clonotype is large (0.1 to 1%). The V call is TRBV6-1, the J call TRBJ2-6; a possible D gene is TRBD1 (6 bases). Germline CDR1 and CDR2: MNHNS and SASEGT. This CDR3 has 15 residues. Trimming took off 4 bases at V and 2 bases at J, with 9 bases between the two ends. Here the CDR3 reads CASSVQGAGANVLTF. The CDR3 nucleotides read TGTGCCAGCAGTGTACAGGGTGCTGGGGCCAACGTCCTGACTTTC.

The chain is built from TRBV4-1 and TRBJ1-1; weak D call: TRBD1 (5 bases). Germline loops: CDR1 MGHRA, CDR2 YSYEKL. With 6 bases removed from V and 1 base from J, the gap between germline ends came to 18 bases. The CDR3 length is 16 residues. DNA for the CDR3: TGCGCCAGCAGTCTCTTTATCCGGGGCAAGAACACTGAAGCTTTCTTT. Residues: CASSLFIRGKNTEAFF.

This clonotype was detected a few times. This CDR3 reads CASSPGLAGNEQYF. The CDR3 bases are TGTGCCAGCAGCCCGGGACTAGCGGGGAATGAGCAGTACTTC. The chain combines TRBV6-1 with TRBJ2-1, with TRBD2 matching over 13 bases. The J call may not be correct, given that the DNA end is closer to TRBJ2-7. Germline lookup yields CDR1 MNHNS and CDR2 SASEGT. CDR3 length: 14 amino acids.

The V gene is TRBV27, the J gene TRBJ2-1; TRBD2 might be the D (5 bases). The J call may be mistaken, given a closer DNA end match to TRBJ2-7. Germline assignment: CDR1 MNHEY and CDR2 SMNVEV (reference sequence). This CDR3 has 12 amino acids. CDR3: CATRASRYEQYF. The CDR3 nucleotides read TGTGCCACCCGGGCTAGCCGTTACGAGCAGTACTTC.

This sequence joins TRBV6-1 and TRBJ2-1; 8 positions match TRBD1. The junction had 9 bases not matched to a gene; V was cut back by 7 bases and J by 4 bases. The germline V gene has CDR1 MNHNS and CDR2 SASEGT. The CDR3 consists of 15 residues. The DNA of the CDR3 is TGTGCCAGCAAGACCCGGGACAGGATTTACAATGAGCAGTTCTTC. This translates into CASKTRDRIYNEQFF.

This clonotype was detected a few times. The V and J genes are TRBV6-1 and TRBJ2-1; D is undetermined. With the DNA end fitting TRBJ2-7 better, the J assignment may be wrong. CDR3 size: 12 residues. CDR1 and CDR2 from the germline V gene are MNHNS and SASEGT. DNA of the CDR3: TGTGCCAGCAGCCTCAACTCCTACGAGCAGTACTTC. Translated, it gives CASSLNSYEQYF.

By share, this clonotype counts as medium-sized. The rearrangement uses TRBV27 and TRBJ2-1; D may be TRBD1 or TRBD2 (6 bases each). V shed 6 bases and J shed 10 bases, with 34 bases lying between them. The CDR3 runs to 19 residues. Germline V lookup: CDR1 MNHEY, CDR2 SMNVEV (reference sequence). CDR3 coding DNA: TGTGCCAGCAGGTTAAGGGGAGCAAGGGTGCAAGCAGGGGAGGTCGAGCAGTTCTTC. Translation gives CASRLRGARVQAGEVEQFF.

This clonotype was detected only once. Germline and junction disagree at one end, which may indicate a read error. The V call is TRBV12-5, the J call TRBJ2-1; possible D gene TRBD2, 5 bases. CDR3 length equals 12 residues. Germline CDR1 is LGHNT and CDR2 is FRNRAP. The CDR3: CASGKDFFQQLF. The DNA for the CDR3 is TGTGCTAGTGGAAAGGACTTTTTTCAGCAGCTCTTC. The variable domain in full, completed from reference TRBV12-5 and TRBJ2-1, reads DARVTQTPRHKVTEMGQEVTMRCQPILGHNTVFWYRQTMMQGLELLAYFRNRAPLDDSGMPKDRFSAEMPDATLATLKIQPSEPRDSAVYFCASGKDFFQQLFGPGTRLTVL.

There are a few counts of this clonotype. The chain recombines TRBV11-2 with TRBJ2-1; 7 bases align to TRBD2. This CDR3 is built from 15 residues. V lost 2 bases and J lost 13; bases outside the gene matches: 14. Per the germline V gene, CDR1 is SGHAT and CDR2 is FQNNGV. The DNA for the CDR3 is TGTGCCAGCAGCTTAACCCCAGCGGGAATAGAGACCCAGTTCTTC. Translated: CASSLTPAGIETQFF.

The chain recombines TRBV27 with TRBJ2-5; TRBD1 might be the D (5 bases). TRBJ2-7 explains the end of the DNA better; the J call may be wrong. Per germline, CDR1 MNHEY and CDR2 SMNVEV (reference sequence). This CDR3 spans 14 amino acids. Here the CDR3 reads CASSYRQGHYEQYF. CDR3 coding DNA: TGTGCCAGCAGTTATCGCCAGGGCCACTACGAGCAGTACTTC.

This clonotype was counted many times. The chain recombines TRBV12-3 or TRBV12-4 with TRBJ2-5, with 7 bases lining up with TRBD2. J gave up 4 bases and V 7 bases, and 9 bases lay outside the gene matches. The CDR3 loop spans 14 amino acids. CDR3 nucleotides: TGTGCCAGCACTAGTAGCGGGCAAGGAGAGACCCAGTACTTC. As protein: CASTSSGQGETQYF.

Sample share makes this clonotype medium-sized. The chain combines TRBV6-1 with TRBJ2-7; D is uncertain. The CDR3 has 13 amino acids. CDR1 is MNHNS and CDR2 is SASEGT in the germline V gene. Trimming shortened V by 3 bases and J by 3 bases, and 9 bases separated the two germline ends. The CDR3 DNA follows: TGTGCCAGCAGTGAGTCTTTCAGCTACGAGCAGTACGTC. It yields the protein CASSESFSYEQYV.